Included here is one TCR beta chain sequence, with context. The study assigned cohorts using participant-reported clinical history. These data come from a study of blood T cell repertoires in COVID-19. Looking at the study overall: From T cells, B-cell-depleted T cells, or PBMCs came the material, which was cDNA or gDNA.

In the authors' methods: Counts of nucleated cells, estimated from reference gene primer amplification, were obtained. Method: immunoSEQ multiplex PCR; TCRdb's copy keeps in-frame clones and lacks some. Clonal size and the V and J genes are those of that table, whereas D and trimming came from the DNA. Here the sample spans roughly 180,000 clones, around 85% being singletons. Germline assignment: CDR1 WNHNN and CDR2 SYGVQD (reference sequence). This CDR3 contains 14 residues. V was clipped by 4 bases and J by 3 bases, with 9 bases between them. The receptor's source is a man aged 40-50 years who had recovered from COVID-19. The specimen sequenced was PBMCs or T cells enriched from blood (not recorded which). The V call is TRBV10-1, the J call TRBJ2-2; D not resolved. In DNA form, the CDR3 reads TGCGCCAGCAGTGGGGCTACACACACCGGGGAGCTGTTTTTT. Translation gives CASSGATHTGELFF.